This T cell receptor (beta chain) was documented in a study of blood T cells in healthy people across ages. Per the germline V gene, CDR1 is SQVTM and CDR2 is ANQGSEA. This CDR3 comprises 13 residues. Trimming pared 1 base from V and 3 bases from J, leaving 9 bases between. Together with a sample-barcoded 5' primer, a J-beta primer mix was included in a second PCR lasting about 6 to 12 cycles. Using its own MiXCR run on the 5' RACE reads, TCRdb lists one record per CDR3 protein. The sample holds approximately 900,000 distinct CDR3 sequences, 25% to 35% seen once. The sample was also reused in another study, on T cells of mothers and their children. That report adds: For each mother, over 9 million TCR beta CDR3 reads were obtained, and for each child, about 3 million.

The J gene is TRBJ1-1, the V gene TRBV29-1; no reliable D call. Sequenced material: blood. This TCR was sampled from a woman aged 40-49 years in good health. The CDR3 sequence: CSVEAREDTEAFF. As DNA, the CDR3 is TGCAGCGTTGAAGCTCGGGAGGACACTGAAGCTTTCTTT.